Below are 31 T cell receptor beta chains sequenced from a single sample in a study of blood T cell repertoires in COVID-19. Sequencing used immunoSEQ multiplex PCR; TCRdb keeps in-frame clones, though not all of them. The table lists around 470,000 clones, roughly nine tenths of them singletons. Sequences were obtained from peripheral blood. The receptors come from a man aged 18-30 years with COVID-19, enrolled during active disease.

The V call is TRBV2, the J call TRBJ2-1, with D tentatively TRBD1 (5 bases). CDR1 and CDR2 from the germline V gene are SNHLY and FYNNEI. V was shortened by 5 bases and J by 3 bases, with 11 bases between the two germline ends. This CDR3 comprises 14 residues. DNA for the CDR3: TGTGCCAGCAGTTGGTCTCAGGGCTACAATGAGCAGTTCTTC. As protein: CASSWSQGYNEQFF.

The rearrangement links TRBV21-1 to TRBJ2-5; TRBD1, as called in the table, went unchecked against the DNA. TRBV21-1 counts as a pseudogene. The CDR3 runs 15 residues. CDR3 region: CASSKTPGQQETQYF. The CDR3 DNA reads as TGTGCCAGCAGCAAAACCCCGGGACAGCAAGAGACCCAGTACTTC.

This clone occurred a few times. The chain carries TRBV5-5 and TRBJ2-7, with D tentatively TRBD1 (6 bases). Germline CDR1 reads SGHKS; CDR2 reads YYEKEE (reference sequence). Trimming took 0 bases from V and 6 from J, leaving 7 bases between them. The length of the CDR3 is 12 residues. CDR3 protein: CASSLGGGEQYF. CDR3 coding DNA: TGTGCCAGCAGCTTGGGAGGGGGCGAGCAGTACTTC. Full variable domain (outside the CDR3, taken from reference TRBV5-5 and TRBJ2-7): DAGVTQSPTHLIKTRGQQVTLRCSPISGHKSVSWYQQVLGQGPQFIFQYYEKEERGRGNFPDRFSARQFPNYSSELNVNALLLGDSALYLCASSLGGGEQYFGPGTRLTVT.

This clone was picked up a small number of times. The chain combines TRBV27 with TRBJ2-7; 8 positions match TRBD2. The CDR3 runs to 14 residues. V gave up 6 bases and J gave up 3 bases; unmatched junction bases: 7. Germline V lookup: CDR1 MNHEY, CDR2 SMNVEV (reference sequence). The CDR3 reads CASRGLAGDYEQYF. The CDR3 DNA reads as TGTGCCAGCAGGGGTCTAGCGGGTGACTACGAGCAGTACTTC.

The count of this clone is one. V is TRBV12-3 or TRBV12-4 and J is TRBJ1-2, with D unresolved. V shed 3 bases and J shed 4 bases, with 9 bases lying between them. The CDR3 sequence is 13 residues long. The CDR3 nucleotides read TGTGCCAGCAGTTTCGAGGGTTTCTATGGCTACACCTTC. Its protein product is CASSFEGFYGYTF.

This clone occurred once. J is TRBJ2-7 and V is TRBV25-1; D is ambiguous. The V and J ends lost 2 bases and 3 bases respectively, with 5 bases between them. This CDR3 has 12 residues. Germline V gives CDR1 MGHDK, CDR2 SYGVNS. In DNA form, the CDR3 reads TGTGCCAGCAGTGAAACCAGCTACGAGCAGTACTTC. Encoded protein: CASSETSYEQYF.

The chain is built from TRBV9 and TRBJ2-3; D gene uncertain. Germline CDR1 and CDR2: SGDLS and YYNGEE. The V and J ends lost 4 bases and 1 base respectively, with 13 bases between them. The CDR3 extends over 15 amino acids. As DNA, the CDR3 is TGTGCCAGCAGCTTGAGTCGGAGCGGCACAGATACGCAGTATTTT. Protein sequence: CASSLSRSGTDTQYF.

V usage is TRBV7-6 and J usage is TRBJ2-2; D is uncertain. From germline, CDR1 is SGHVS and CDR2 FNYEAQ. This CDR3 comprises 15 residues. V shed 1 base and J shed 0 bases, with 6 bases lying between them. The chain's CDR3 is CASSLVRSNTGELFF. The CDR3 DNA follows: TGTGCCAGCAGCTTAGTGAGATCGAACACCGGGGAGCTGTTTTTT.

This sequence joins TRBV11-2 and TRBJ2-1, with TRBD1 as a possible D gene (5 bases). Deletions cut 1 base from V and 6 bases from J, with 13 bases between. The CDR3 runs 15 residues. Germline-derived CDR1 and CDR2 are SGHAT and FQNNGV. CDR3 sequence (DNA): TGTGCCAGCAGCTTAGTGCAGGGTTCGGTCAATGAGCAGTTCTTC. Translating it yields CASSLVQGSVNEQFF.

The chain carries TRBV12-3 or TRBV12-4 and TRBJ2-2, with TRBD2 matching 7 bases. CDR3 size: 13 residues. V shed 6 bases and J 5 bases; nucleotides not matched to a gene: 3. CDR3 protein: CASRPRETGELFF. The DNA of the CDR3 is TGTGCCAGCAGACCGCGGGAGACCGGGGAGCTGTTTTTT.

The V gene is TRBV5-6, the J gene TRBJ1-5; D uncertain. Germline loops: CDR1 SGHDT, CDR2 YYEEEE. This CDR3 has 15 residues. V lost 7 bases and J lost 2, with 16 bases in between. CDR3 protein: CASQRGGRGNQPQHF. The CDR3 nucleotides read TGTGCCAGCCAGCGAGGAGGGAGGGGCAATCAGCCCCAGCATTTT.

V usage is TRBV30 and J usage is TRBJ2-7, with 8 nucleotides matching TRBD1. Trimming at V came to 2 bases and at J to 6 bases, leaving 6 bases not matched to a gene. Germline V lookup: CDR1 GTSNPN, CDR2 SVGIG (reference sequence). The CDR3 covers 13 residues. CDR3 loop: CAWSWTGSAEQYF. The CDR3, as DNA: TGTGCCTGGAGTTGGACAGGGTCTGCCGAGCAGTACTTC.

The chain is built from TRBV2 and TRBJ2-1; 7 bases align to TRBD1. V trimming: 4 bases; J trimming: 5 bases; junction bases outside the gene matches: 11. Germline CDR1 SNHLY, CDR2 FYNNEI. The CDR3 spans 16 residues. The CDR3 reads CASSVPEGAQDNEQFF. CDR3 coding DNA: TGTGCCAGCAGTGTACCCGAGGGGGCGCAGGACAATGAGCAGTTCTTC.

J is TRBJ2-7 and V is TRBV21-1; the table's D gene call, TRBD2, was not cross checked with the DNA. TRBV21-1 is a known pseudogene. The CDR3 length is 15 residues. The CDR3 DNA is TGTGCCAGCAGCAGTACCCCGGGAGACTACGTAGAGCAGTACTTC. The encoded protein is CASSSTPGDYVEQYF.

The chain carries TRBV18 and TRBJ2-1; D is unclear. CDR1 and CDR2 from the germline V gene are KGHSH and LQKENI. The V end was cut by 0 bases, the J end by 9 bases, with 9 bases between. This CDR3 is built from 13 residues. The CDR3 DNA reads as TGTGCCAGCTCACCACCGACTCTCACTGAGCAGTTCTTC. Translating gives CASSPPTLTEQFF.

This sequence joins TRBV30 and TRBJ2-1, with 13 bases lining up with TRBD2. The CDR3 runs 16 residues. Germline V gene sequence: CDR1 GTSNPN, CDR2 SVGIG (reference sequence). J was trimmed by 6 bases and V by 2 bases; bases with no gene match: 7. CDR3 sequence (DNA): TGTGCCTGGAGTCAAAGACTAGCGGGAGGCCTCAATGAGCAGTTCTTC. It is translated as CAWSQRLAGGLNEQFF.

As DNA, the CDR3 is TGTGCCACCAGTGACGCGGGACAGGACTACGAGCAGTACTTC. It yields the protein CATSDAGQDYEQYF. The rearrangement uses TRBV24-1 and TRBJ2-7; 8 positions match TRBD1. V gave up 4 bases and J gave up 3 bases; unmatched junction bases: 4. This CDR3 has 14 amino acids. CDR1 and CDR2 (germline): KGHDR, SFDVKD.

The chain combines TRBV5-4 with TRBJ2-1; TRBD2 matches 13 bases. The ends lost 4 bases at V and 6 bases at J; junction bases unmatched: 10. CDR1 is SGHNT and CDR2 is YYREEE in the germline V gene (reference sequence). CDR3 length: 17 residues. CDR3 sequence: CASSLPGLAGDINEQFF. The CDR3 coding sequence is TGTGCCAGCAGCCTCCCAGGACTAGCGGGGGATATCAATGAGCAGTTCTTC.

This chain links TRBV9 with TRBJ2-1; D remains unclear. CDR1 SGDLS and CDR2 YYNGEE come from the germline V gene. V lost 0 bases, J lost 6 bases, and 7 bases lay in between. The CDR3 totals 13 residues. CDR3 bases: TGTGCCAGCAGCGTAGGGCCCGCCAATGAGCAGTTCTTC. This gives the protein CASSVGPANEQFF.

The chain is built from TRBV2 and TRBJ2-1; TRBD2 matches at 9 bases. The CDR3 contains 14 residues. CDR1 is SNHLY, CDR2 FYNNEI, per germline. J gave up 8 bases and V 7 bases, and 9 bases lay outside the gene matches. CDR3 sequence reads: CASIEVAGVDEQFF. CDR3 coding DNA: TGTGCCAGCATAGAGGTAGCGGGAGTCGATGAGCAGTTCTTC.

The V call is TRBV19, the J call TRBJ1-2; 9 bases line up with TRBD1. With V trimmed by 10 bases and J by 3 bases, 15 bases remained unmatched. CDR1 and CDR2 (germline): LNHDA, SQIVND (reference sequence). The CDR3 is 16 residues long. The CDR3 loop reads CATNPGQGSSDYGYTF. The CDR3 DNA reads TGTGCCACCAATCCGGGACAGGGCTCTTCGGACTATGGCTACACCTTC.

V is TRBV24-1 and J is TRBJ2-4; a weak D match, TRBD2 (6 bases). V lost 5 bases and J lost 5, with 15 bases in between. The CDR3 contains 15 residues. Germline loops: CDR1 KGHDR, CDR2 SFDVKD. The CDR3 loop is CATSVGGTGENIQYF. The CDR3, as DNA: TGTGCCACCAGTGTTGGGGGAACGGGAGAAAACATTCAGTACTTC.

This CDR3 reads CASSQETSGGATDTQYF. CDR3 nucleotides: TGCGCCAGCAGCCAAGAGACTAGCGGGGGGGCCACAGATACGCAGTATTTT. The V gene is TRBV4-1, the J gene TRBJ2-3; 14 nucleotides match TRBD2. V was pared by 0 bases and J by 2 bases, with 1 base of the junction left unmatched. The CDR3 consists of 17 residues. CDR1 MGHRA and CDR2 YSYEKL come from the germline V gene.

The gene calls are TRBV6-5 and TRBJ2-5, with 9 nucleotides matching TRBD1. Losses at the gene ends were 0 bases for V and 2 bases for J; bases not matched to a gene: 4. Germline assignment: CDR1 MNHEY and CDR2 SVGAGI. This CDR3 has 16 residues. This CDR3 is CASSYSTGTGQETQYF. The CDR3, as DNA: TGTGCCAGCAGTTACTCGACCGGGACAGGGCAAGAGACCCAGTACTTC.

This chain joins TRBV19 and TRBJ2-3; TRBD2 is a possible D gene (6 bases). V lost 11 bases and J 1 base, leaving 10 bases between the germline ends. CDR1 LNHDA and CDR2 SQIVND come from the germline V gene (reference sequence). The CDR3 totals 12 residues. In nucleotides, the CDR3 is TGTGCCTCGGGGGTTGGCACAGATACGCAGTATTTT. This translates into CASGVGTDTQYF.

This chain links TRBV19 with TRBJ2-3; 7 positions match TRBD1. V was pared by 7 bases and J by 3 bases, with 7 bases of the junction left unmatched. This CDR3 has 14 residues. The V gene's germline CDR1 is LNHDA and CDR2 SQIVND (reference sequence). The CDR3 bases are TGTGCCAGTAAGAAGGGGGCTAGTACAGATACGCAGTATTTT. Its translation is CASKKGASTDTQYF.

The chain couples TRBV5-6 to TRBJ2-2; 12 positions agree with TRBD1. The CDR3 is made up of 17 amino acids. V shed 2 bases and J 5 bases; nucleotides not matched to a gene: 7. Germline CDR1 and CDR2: SGHDT and YYEEEE. As DNA, the CDR3 is TGTGCCAGCAGCTTCCCGGGACAGGGGGCGCGAACCGGGGAGCTGTTTTTT. Translation: CASSFPGQGARTGELFF.

The V gene is TRBV6-6, the J gene TRBJ1-1, with a weak D call TRBD1 (5 bases). V shed 6 bases and J shed 0 bases, with 14 bases lying between them. Germline values: CDR1 MNHNY, CDR2 SVGAGI (reference sequence). The CDR3 totals 15 residues. The CDR3: CASRQHGGVNTEAFF. The CDR3 region has the DNA TGTGCCAGCAGGCAGCATGGGGGGGTGAACACTGAAGCTTTCTTT.

The J gene is TRBJ1-4, the V gene TRBV2; 11 bases are shared with TRBD1. CDR3 length equals 14 residues. Germline lookup yields CDR1 SNHLY and CDR2 FYNNEI. V dropped 6 bases and J dropped 8; count of bases not matched to a gene: 5. CDR3 region: CASRRGDRGEKLFF. The CDR3 DNA sequence: TGTGCCAGCAGGCGGGGGGACAGGGGGGAAAAACTGTTTTTT.

The chain recombines TRBV6-5 with TRBJ1-1; 10 bases line up with TRBD1. Germline CDR1 is MNHEY and CDR2 is SVGAGI. The CDR3 consists of 14 residues. V lost 6 bases, J lost 4 bases, and 5 bases stayed unmatched. The DNA for the CDR3 is TGTGCCAGCAGCATGGACAGGGGGATCACTGAAGCTTTCTTT. This codes for CASSMDRGITEAFF.

This clone was counted a few times. The V and J genes are TRBV7-9 and TRBJ2-3; perhaps TRBD2 as D (6 bases). CDR1 is SEHNR, CDR2 FQNEAQ, per germline (reference sequence). CDR3 length: 14 residues. V dropped 6 bases and J dropped 5 bases, with 15 bases sitting between them. The CDR3 DNA sequence: TGTGCCAGCAGTCCCCGGGACTCCGAAGATACGCAGTATTTT. Translating it yields CASSPRDSEDTQYF.